Listed below are T cell receptor beta chains from one sample, sequenced in a study of patients and donors after allogeneic stem cell transplantation. TCRdb reprocessed the RT-PCR reads with MiXCR, giving one entry per CDR3 protein. The sample consists of over 350,000 distinct CDR3 sequences, 16% of them appearing once. Material: blood, either unsorted or a sorted T cell fraction (not recorded which). The receptors were sampled from a human donor who was either an allogeneic HSCT recipient or a stem cell or donor lymphocyte infusion donor (not recorded which). It is not recorded whose cells these are; they may come from a transplant donor. The CDR3 runs from the conserved cysteine through the conserved F or W.

v_call,j_call,cdr3_length,cdr3_aa
TRBV5-5,TRBJ2-5,14,CASSPRLAVETQYF
TRBV10-3,TRBJ1-2,12,CAISGGKDGYTF
TRBV6-1,TRBJ2-1,16,CASSESRIYGGREQFF
TRBV7-9,TRBJ1-1,14,CASSWTGMNTEAFF
TRBV12-3/TRBV12-4,TRBJ2-1,15,CASSLGTGALGEQFF
TRBV4-1,TRBJ2-2,16,CASSVRTGGLGGELFF
TRBV11-3,TRBJ2-3,13,CASSPQTTDTQYF
TRBV5-4,TRBJ2-5,14,CASAAWGAGETQYF
TRBV20-1,TRBJ2-7,16,CSANKAGGVYSYEQYF
TRBV2,TRBJ2-1,13,CARGPGSYNEQFF
TRBV11-3,TRBJ2-2,16,CASSWGGTPNTGELFF
TRBV29-1,TRBJ2-2,20,CSVEVTPATRGQGNTGELFF
TRBV20-1,TRBJ2-3,16,CSAAWEGAAGTDTQYF
TRBV12-3/TRBV12-4,TRBJ1-1,16,CASSLVMGGGHTEAFF
TRBV19,TRBJ2-2,13,CASSARNTGELFF
TRBV5-1,TRBJ2-7,12,CASSLTLDEQYF
TRBV20-1,TRBJ2-2,15,CSAPSRDSYTGELFF
TRBV6-4,TRBJ2-3,15,CASSVRPSYTDTQYF
TRBV12-5,TRBJ2-7,12,CASGPSTSEQYF
TRBV7-6,TRBJ2-7,15,CASSLGQSKFYEQYF
TRBV7-3,TRBJ2-1,13,CATSGTFDNEQFF
TRBV11-2,TRBJ2-5,18,CASSLEVAGGLLQETQYF
TRBV4-3,TRBJ1-2,16,CASSQVPDRDAYGYTF
TRBV7-9,TRBJ2-1,14,CASSFSKRVDEQFF
TRBV5-1,TRBJ2-5,14,CASSERHIQETQYF
TRBV30,TRBJ2-5,15,CAWSGDSRYQETQYF
TRBV7-2,TRBJ2-7,16,CASSLAGLAGGGEQYF
TRBV7-3,TRBJ2-4,15,CASSLEAGVGNIQYF
TRBV6-1,TRBJ2-7,13,CASRRSFPYEQYF
TRBV9,TRBJ1-1,15,CASSQRAGGNTEAFF
TRBV12-3/TRBV12-4,TRBJ1-5,14,CASTRSDSNQPQHF
TRBV20-1,TRBJ2-5,14,CSAYTASVQETQYF
TRBV25-1,TRBJ2-3,15,CASSESGRYTDTQYF
TRBV6-1,TRBJ2-7,14,CASRLGDLTYEQYF
TRBV7-2,TRBJ1-2,17,CASSFGFRFRTNYGYTF
TRBV5-1,TRBJ2-3,17,CASSRGRQGPSTDTQYF
TRBV4-3,TRBJ1-6,16,CASSQDAGSYNSPLHF
TRBV27,TRBJ2-7,13,CASSLWFGKEQYF
TRBV18,TRBJ1-5,16,CASSKWPGNSNQPQHF
TRBV29-1,TRBJ1-2,14,CSAPPQGESYGYTF
TRBV27,TRBJ2-3,14,CASSDTYPTDTQYF
TRBV30,TRBJ1-2,15,CAWRAGQGAAYGYTF
TRBV27,TRBJ1-3,13,CASSRTARNTIYF
TRBV12-3/TRBV12-4,TRBJ2-6,17,CASSSSRDSSGANVLTF
TRBV7-2,TRBJ1-1,15,CASSLQGVGNTEAFF
TRBV7-3,TRBJ2-7,13,CASSGRVAYEQYF
TRBV5-1,TRBJ2-1,15,CASSFGSLRYNEQFF
TRBV30,TRBJ2-3,13,CAWRGGSADTQYF
TRBV6-1,TRBJ2-2,14,CASSGRPEPGELFF
TRBV20-1,TRBJ1-5,16,CSARTGRQGNNQPQHF
TRBV5-1,TRBJ2-1,17,CASSLNVGGSSYNEQFF
TRBV20-1,TRBJ2-7,12,CSASWQGSEQYF
TRBV20-1,TRBJ1-2,14,CSASEPDRGHGYTF
TRBV11-3,TRBJ2-5,12,CASSFNGETQYF
TRBV7-6,TRBJ2-1,16,CASSLVRGGLIDEQFF
TRBV4-3,TRBJ2-1,15,CASSQSAGGHREQFF
TRBV10-3,TRBJ2-2,13,CAISDGNTGELFF
TRBV25-1,TRBJ2-2,16,CASSPRGTSIAGELFF
TRBV10-3,TRBJ2-7,15,CAISQTSGSSYEQYF
TRBV29-1,TRBJ2-3,12,CSVVQLGDTQYF